This entry features one T cell receptor beta chain sequence. This specimen belongs to a study of cytomegalovirus exposure and HLA in healthy donors. 13 Jbeta primers and 60 Vbeta primers were used for the PCR. Sequenced by immunoSEQ multiplex PCR; TCRdb stores in-frame clones only, minus some. Seen here are 200,000 or so clones, around 75% observed once, and the top ten hold less than 6%. The CDR3 covers 13 residues. Germline V lookup: CDR1 MNHEY, CDR2 SMNVEV (reference sequence). Trimming removed 5 bases from V and 6 bases from J, with 11 bases in between. The chain links TRBV27 to TRBJ2-1, with D tentatively TRBD2 (6 bases). The source of this sequence is a woman in her 30s in good health and CMV-seropositive. The material sequenced was PBMCs. CDR3: CASSQGLANEQFF. The CDR3 DNA sequence: TGTGCCAGCAGTCAGGGACTTGCCAATGAGCAGTTCTTC.